The 3 T cell receptor beta chains given below trace back to one sample, sequenced in a study of blood T cell repertoires in COVID-19. The protocol was immunoSEQ multiplex PCR, while the TCRdb copy is restricted to in-frame clones and leaves out a portion. Of more than 200,000 clones in the sample, 86% are singletons; the top ten hold 11%. Sequenced material: peripheral blood. All receptors derive from a man aged 45-60 years with COVID-19, enrolled during active disease.

In nucleotides, the CDR3 is TGTGCCAGCAGGGGTCAAGGACAGGGTATTATGAATGAGCAGTTCTTC. Translation gives CASRGQGQGIMNEQFF. The chain joins TRBV5-6 to TRBJ2-1, with 8 positions matching TRBD1. There are 16 residues in the CDR3. Trimming at V came to 5 bases and at J to 7 bases, leaving 14 bases not matched to a gene. The germline gives CDR1 SGHDT, CDR2 YYEEEE. Looking up the rest from reference TRBV5-6 and TRBJ2-1 gives the full variable domain: DAGVTQSPTHLIKTRGQQVTLRCSPKSGHDTVSWYQQALGQGPQFIFQYYEEEERQRGNFPDRFSGHQFPNYSSELNVNALLLGDSALYLCASRGQGQGIMNEQFFGPGTRLTVL.

This sequence joins TRBV20-1 and TRBJ2-2; 7 bases are shared with TRBD1. This CDR3 has 14 residues. The V segment lost 3 bases and the J segment 7 bases; nucleotides outside the gene matches: 8. Germline CDR1 is DFQATT and CDR2 is SNEGSKA (reference sequence). The DNA of the CDR3 is TGCAGTGCTAGTAAAGACAGGGTTGTCGGGGAGCTGTTTTTT. Translated: CSASKDRVVGELFF.

The rearrangement joins TRBV4-3 to TRBJ1-1, with D perhaps matching TRBD1 (5 bases). The CDR3 consists of 15 residues. In germline, CDR1 is LGHNA, CDR2 YSLEER. Between the trimmed V and J ends, which lost 0 bases and 4 bases, there was a span of 12 bases. The CDR3, as DNA: TGCGCCAGCAGCCAAGATCCCCAGGGCTCCACTGAAGCTTTCTTT. Translation gives CASSQDPQGSTEAFF.